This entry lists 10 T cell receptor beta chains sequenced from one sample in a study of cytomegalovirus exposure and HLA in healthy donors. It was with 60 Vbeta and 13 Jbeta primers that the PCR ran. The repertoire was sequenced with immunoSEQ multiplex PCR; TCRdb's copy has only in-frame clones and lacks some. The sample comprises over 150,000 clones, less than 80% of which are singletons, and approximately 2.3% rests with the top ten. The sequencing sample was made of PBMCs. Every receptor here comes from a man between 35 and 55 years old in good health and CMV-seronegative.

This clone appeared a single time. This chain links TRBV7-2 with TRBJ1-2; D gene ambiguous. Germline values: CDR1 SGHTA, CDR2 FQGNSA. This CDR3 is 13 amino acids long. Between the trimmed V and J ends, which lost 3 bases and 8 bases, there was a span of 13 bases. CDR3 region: CASSFSLPEGYTF. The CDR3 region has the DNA TGTGCCAGCAGCTTCTCCTTACCCGAGGGCTACACCTTC.

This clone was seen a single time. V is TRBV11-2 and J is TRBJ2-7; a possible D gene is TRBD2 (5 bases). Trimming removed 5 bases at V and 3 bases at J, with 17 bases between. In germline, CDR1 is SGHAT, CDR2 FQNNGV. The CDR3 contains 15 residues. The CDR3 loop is CASSRTSDRGYEQYF. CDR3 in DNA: TGTGCCAGCAGCCGAACCTCTGACCGGGGCTACGAGCAGTACTTC.

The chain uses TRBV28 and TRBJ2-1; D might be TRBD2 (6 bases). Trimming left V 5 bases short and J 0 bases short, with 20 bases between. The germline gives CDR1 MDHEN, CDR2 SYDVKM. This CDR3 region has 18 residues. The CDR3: CASSRPALGGSSYNEQFF. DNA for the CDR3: TGTGCCAGCAGTCGCCCTGCGCTAGGAGGGAGCTCCTACAATGAGCAGTTCTTC.

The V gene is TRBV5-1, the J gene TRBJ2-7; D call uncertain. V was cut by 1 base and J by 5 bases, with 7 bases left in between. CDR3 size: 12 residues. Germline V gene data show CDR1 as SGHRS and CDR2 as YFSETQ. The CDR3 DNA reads TGCGCCAGCAGCTTGAGCTTCGACGAGCAGTACTTC. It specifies CASSLSFDEQYF. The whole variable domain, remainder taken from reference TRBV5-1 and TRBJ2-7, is KAGVTQTPRYLIKTRGQQVTLSCSPISGHRSVSWYQQTPGQGLQFLFEYFSETQRNKGNFPGRFSGRQFSNSRSEMNVSTLELGDSALYLCASSLSFDEQYFGPGTRLTVT.

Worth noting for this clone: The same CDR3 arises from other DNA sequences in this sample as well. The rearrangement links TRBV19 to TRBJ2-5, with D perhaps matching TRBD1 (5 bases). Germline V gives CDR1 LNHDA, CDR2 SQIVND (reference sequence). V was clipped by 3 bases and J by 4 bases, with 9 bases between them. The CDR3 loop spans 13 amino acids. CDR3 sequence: CASSINRGETQYF. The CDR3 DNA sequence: TGTGCCAGTAGTATTAATAGGGGAGAGACCCAGTACTTC.

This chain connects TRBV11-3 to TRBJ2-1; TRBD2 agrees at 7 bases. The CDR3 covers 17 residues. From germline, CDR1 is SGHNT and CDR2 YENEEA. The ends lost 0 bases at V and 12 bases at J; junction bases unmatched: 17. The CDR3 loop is CASSLDRMVTSRTRQFF. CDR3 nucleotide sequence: TGTGCCAGCAGCTTAGATCGGATGGTGACTAGCCGGACACGGCAGTTCTTC.

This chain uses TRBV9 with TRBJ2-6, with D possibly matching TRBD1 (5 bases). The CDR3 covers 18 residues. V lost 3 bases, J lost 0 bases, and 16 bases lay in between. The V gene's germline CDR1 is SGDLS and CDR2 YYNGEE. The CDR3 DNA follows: TGTGCCAGCAGCGCCGGTGTGACAGAATACTCTGGGGCCAACGTCCTGACTTTC. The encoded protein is CASSAGVTEYSGANVLTF.

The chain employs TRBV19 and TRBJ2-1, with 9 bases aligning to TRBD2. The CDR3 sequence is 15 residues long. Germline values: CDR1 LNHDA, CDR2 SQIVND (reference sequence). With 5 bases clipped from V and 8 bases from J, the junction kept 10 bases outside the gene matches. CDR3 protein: CASSSPGLAKDEQFF. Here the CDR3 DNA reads TGTGCCAGTAGTTCCCCGGGACTAGCAAAGGATGAGCAGTTCTTC.

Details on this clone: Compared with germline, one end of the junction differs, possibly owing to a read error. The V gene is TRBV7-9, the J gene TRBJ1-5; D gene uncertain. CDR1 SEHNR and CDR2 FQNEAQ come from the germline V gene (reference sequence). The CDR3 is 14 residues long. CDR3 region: CSSSFGSGNQPQHF. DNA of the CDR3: TGTTCCAGCAGCTTTGGGTCGGGTAATCAGCCCCAGCATTTT. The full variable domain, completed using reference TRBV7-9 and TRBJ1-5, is DTGVSQNPRHKITKRGQNVTFRCDPISEHNRLYWYRQTLGQGPEFLTYFQNEAQLEKSRLLSDRFSAERPKGSFSTLEIQRTEQGDSAMYLCSSSFGSGNQPQHFGDGTRLSIL.

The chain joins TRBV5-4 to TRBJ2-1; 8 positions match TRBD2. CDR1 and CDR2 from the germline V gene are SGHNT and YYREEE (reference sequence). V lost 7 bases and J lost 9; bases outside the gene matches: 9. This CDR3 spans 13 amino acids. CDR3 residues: CASLREGRGEQFF. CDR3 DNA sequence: TGTGCCAGCCTCCGGGAGGGCCGGGGTGAGCAGTTCTTC.